The 14 T cell receptor beta chains reported below all come from one sample, sequenced in a study of T cell repertoires in cytomegalovirus infection (dated by TCRdb to about 2019). The listed sequencing device is Illumina HiSeq 1500. TCRdb handled the public reads itself, with Q25 trimming in fastp and clone calling in MiXCR, and kept productive beta chains. Each entry is one CDR3 protein sequence, shown with its most common DNA and genes. This sample lists roughly 150,000 distinct CDR3 sequences; 23% were detected once. Approximately 11% of the sample goes to the ten largest clones. The specimen sequenced was PBMCs. These receptors were collected from a human donor in good health (CMV status not recorded). Some clones in this sample may be carry-over from other donors' samples.

This clonotype was seen ten or more times. This chain uses TRBV7-6 with TRBJ1-4; the D is unclear. The CDR3 sequence is 14 residues long. Between the trimmed V and J ends, which lost 1 base and 4 bases, there was a span of 7 bases. Germline loops: CDR1 SGHVS, CDR2 FNYEAQ. CDR3 residues: CASSLEADNEKLFF. CDR3 DNA: TGTGCCAGCAGCTTAGAGGCAGATAATGAAAAACTGTTTTTT.

In its sample, this clonotype was seen many times. This chain joins TRBV7-9 and TRBJ2-6; no firm D call. Germline values: CDR1 SEHNR, CDR2 FQNEAQ (reference sequence). This CDR3 spans 16 amino acids. Deletions cut 5 bases from V and 0 bases from J, with 11 bases between. This CDR3 reads CASSLDTISGANVLTF. The CDR3 nucleotides read TGTGCCAGCAGCCTCGACACGATCTCTGGGGCCAACGTCCTGACTTTC.

This clonotype was picked up a small number of times. The chain employs TRBV7-8 and TRBJ1-5; 8 positions agree with TRBD1. This CDR3 has 15 amino acids. V lost 1 base, J lost 4 bases, and 3 bases stayed unmatched. CDR1 and CDR2 (germline): SGHVS, FQNEAQ. CDR3 bases: TGTGCCAGCAGCTTAGACAGGGGGGCGAATCAGCCCCAGCATTTT. Amino acids: CASSLDRGANQPQHF.

This clonotype was counted between two and nine times. This rearrangement joins TRBV12-5 to TRBJ1-2, with D hard to call. Trimming removed 3 bases at V and 8 bases at J, with 10 bases between. The germline V gene has CDR1 LGHNT and CDR2 FRNRAP. CDR3 size: 12 residues. The chain's CDR3 is CASGFEIGGYTF. CDR3 in DNA: TGTGCTAGTGGTTTTGAGATTGGCGGCTACACCTTC.

As regards this clonotype: The junction departs from germline at one end; a sequencing error may be responsible. V usage is TRBV11-2 and J usage is TRBJ2-5; TRBD2 aligns across 9 bases. This CDR3 has 14 residues. The germline CDR1 and CDR2 sequences are SGHAT and FQNNGV. The chain's CDR3 is CARSLSGGRETQYF. The CDR3 DNA is TGTGCCCGCAGCTTAAGCGGGGGGAGAGAGACCCAGTACTTC.

Turning to this clonotype: This may be a read error: a much more frequent sequence differs by one nucleotide. V usage is TRBV7-6 and J usage is TRBJ2-2; TRBD1 might be the D (5 bases). CDR1 and CDR2 from the germline V gene are SGHVS and FNYEAQ. The CDR3 covers 14 residues. The CDR3 region is CASSLSRGIGELFF. The CDR3 DNA reads TGTGCTAGCAGCCTATCTAGGGGCATCGGGGAGCTGTTTTTT.

For this clonotype: An end of the junction differs from the germline gene, which may be a read error. The V gene is TRBV7-4, the J gene TRBJ2-3; perhaps TRBD2 as D (6 bases). Looked up from germline, CDR1 is SGHVT and CDR2 is SQSDAQ. The CDR3 is 12 amino acids. CDR3 region: CVSSPGRGEQYF. Here the CDR3 DNA reads TGTGTCAGCAGCCCAGGGCGGGGAGAGCAGTATTTT.

The rearrangement links TRBV18 to TRBJ2-1; D is perhaps TRBD1 or TRBD2 (5 bases each). The CDR3 is 16 residues long. Trimming pared 3 bases from V and 1 base from J, leaving 13 bases between. CDR1 and CDR2 from the germline V gene are KGHSH and LQKENI. CDR3 amino acids: CASSPLGVGSYNEQFF. CDR3 nucleotides: TGTGCCAGCTCACCCCTGGGGGTAGGTTCCTACAATGAGCAGTTCTTC.

The chain couples TRBV12-3 or TRBV12-4 to TRBJ2-7; D uncertain. CDR3 length: 13 amino acids. Trimming removed 5 bases from V and 5 bases from J, with 13 bases in between. The CDR3 coding sequence is TGTGCCAGCAGTCGCTCCGGCCGCCACGAGCAGTACTTC. This gives the protein CASSRSGRHEQYF.

The V and J genes are TRBV19 and TRBJ2-2; no clear D gene. Germline V gives CDR1 LNHDA, CDR2 SQIVND (reference sequence). The CDR3 has 14 residues. V lost 5 bases and J lost 4, with 11 bases in between. The CDR3 is CASSPSEVTGELFF. The DNA for the CDR3 is TGTGCCAGTAGTCCCTCCGAGGTCACCGGGGAGCTGTTTTTT.

This clonotype has a count of ten or more. The CDR3 here is CASSYDRRQPQHF. Written as DNA, the CDR3 is TGTGCCAGCAGTTATGACAGAAGGCAGCCCCAGCATTTT. The chain uses TRBV7-6 and TRBJ1-5; D possibly corresponds to TRBD1 (5 bases). The germline V and J ends were trimmed by 6 bases and 7 bases, with 13 bases remaining between them. CDR3 size: 13 residues. In germline, CDR1 is SGHVS, CDR2 FNYEAQ.

The V call is TRBV2, the J call TRBJ1-5; possibly TRBD1 for D (5 bases). Looked up from germline, CDR1 is SNHLY and CDR2 is FYNNEI. The CDR3 is made up of 15 amino acids. The V end lost 2 bases, the J end lost 2 bases, and 10 bases lay between the germline ends. CDR3 coding DNA: TGTGCCAGCAGTGAACAGGGAATGGGCAATCAGCCCCAGCATTTT. Translated, it gives CASSEQGMGNQPQHF.

This clonotype was observed a few times. This chain joins TRBV7-2 and TRBJ2-3, with a possible D match to TRBD2 (6 bases). The germline gives CDR1 SGHTA, CDR2 FQGNSA. V dropped 0 bases and J dropped 9 bases, with 10 bases sitting between them. The CDR3 runs 13 residues. The CDR3 spells CASSLATGETQYF. CDR3 coding DNA: TGTGCCAGCAGCTTAGCGACGGGGGAGACGCAGTATTTT.

J is TRBJ2-7 and V is TRBV7-9; 10 nucleotides agree with TRBD2. With V trimmed by 5 bases and J by 3 bases, 4 bases remained unmatched. The CDR3 spans 14 residues. The germline V gene encodes CDR1 SEHNR and CDR2 FQNEAQ (reference sequence). The CDR3 reads CASSPRTSGYEQYF. CDR3 bases: TGTGCCAGCAGCCCCCGGACTAGCGGCTACGAGCAGTACTTC.